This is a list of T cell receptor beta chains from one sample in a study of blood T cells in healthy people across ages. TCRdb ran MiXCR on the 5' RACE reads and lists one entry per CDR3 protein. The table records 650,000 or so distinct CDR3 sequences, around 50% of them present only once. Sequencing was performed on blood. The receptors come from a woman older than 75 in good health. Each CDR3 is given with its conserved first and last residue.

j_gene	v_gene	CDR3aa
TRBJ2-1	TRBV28	CASREGTSYNEQFF
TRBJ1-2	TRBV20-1	CSANSGRTTYGYTF
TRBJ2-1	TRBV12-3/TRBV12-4	CASSFLELSNEQFF
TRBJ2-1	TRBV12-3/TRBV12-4	CASSFSVGYEQFF
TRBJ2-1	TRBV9	CASSVTLRDEQFF
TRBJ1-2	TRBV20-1	CSARGDRDGYTF
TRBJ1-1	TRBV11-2	CASSNRGRIRVFF
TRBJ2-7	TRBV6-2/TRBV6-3	CASSPMRGSSSYEQYF
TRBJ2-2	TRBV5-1	CASSLGRADTGELFF
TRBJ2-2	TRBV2	CAYPRPTGTGELFF
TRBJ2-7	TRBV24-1	CATSDTATYEQYF
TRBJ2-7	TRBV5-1	CASSVRGQEAQYF
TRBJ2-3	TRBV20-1	CSAQTSGANTQYF
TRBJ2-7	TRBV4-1	CASSQNPSPGGSYEQYF
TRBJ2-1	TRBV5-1	CASSLGALYNEQFF
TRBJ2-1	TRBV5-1	CASTQPGQGYNEQFF
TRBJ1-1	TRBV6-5	CASSYGDFAEAFF
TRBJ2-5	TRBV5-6	CAGKTGTQETQYF
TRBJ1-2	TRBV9	CASSPPDRRGGYTF
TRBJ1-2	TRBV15	CATSIASYDYGYTF
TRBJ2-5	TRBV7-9	CASSLHQGEETQYF